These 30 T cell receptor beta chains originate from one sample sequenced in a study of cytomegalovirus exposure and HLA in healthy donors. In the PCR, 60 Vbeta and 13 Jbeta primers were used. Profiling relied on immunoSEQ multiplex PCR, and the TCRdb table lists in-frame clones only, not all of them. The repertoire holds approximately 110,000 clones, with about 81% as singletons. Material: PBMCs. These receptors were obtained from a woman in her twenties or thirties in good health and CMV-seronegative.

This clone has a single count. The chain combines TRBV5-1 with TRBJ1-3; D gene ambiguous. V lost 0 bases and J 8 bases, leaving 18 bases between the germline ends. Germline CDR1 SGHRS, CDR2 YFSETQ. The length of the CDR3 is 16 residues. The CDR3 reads CASSLAGGSVGDTIYF. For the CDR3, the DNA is TGCGCCAGCAGCTTGGCCGGCGGGTCCGTTGGTGACACCATATATTTT.

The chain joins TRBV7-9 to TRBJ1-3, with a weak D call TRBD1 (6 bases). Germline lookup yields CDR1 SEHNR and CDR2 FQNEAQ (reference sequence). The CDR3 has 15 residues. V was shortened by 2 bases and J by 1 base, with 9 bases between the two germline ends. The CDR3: CASSLQQGSGNTIYF. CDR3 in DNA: TGTGCCAGCAGCTTACAGCAGGGGTCTGGAAACACCATATATTTT.

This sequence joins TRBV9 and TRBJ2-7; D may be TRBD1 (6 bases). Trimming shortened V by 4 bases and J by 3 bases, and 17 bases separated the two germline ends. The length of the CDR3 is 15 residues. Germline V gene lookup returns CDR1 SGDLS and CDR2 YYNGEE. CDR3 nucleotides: TGTGCCAGCAGCCCTTTCGGGCAGGGGTTCTACGAGCAGTACTTC. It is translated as CASSPFGQGFYEQYF.

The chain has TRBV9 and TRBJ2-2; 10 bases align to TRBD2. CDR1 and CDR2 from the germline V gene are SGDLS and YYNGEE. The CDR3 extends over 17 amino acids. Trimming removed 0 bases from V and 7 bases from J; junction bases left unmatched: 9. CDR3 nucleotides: TGTGCCAGCAGCGTAGCTAGCGGGAGTCCGGCGGTCGGGGAGCTGTTTTTT. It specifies CASSVASGSPAVGELFF.

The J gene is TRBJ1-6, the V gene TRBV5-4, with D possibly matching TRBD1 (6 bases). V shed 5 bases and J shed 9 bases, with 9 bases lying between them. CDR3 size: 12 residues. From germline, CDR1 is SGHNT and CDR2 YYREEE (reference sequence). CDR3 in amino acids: CASSLDSSPLHF. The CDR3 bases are TGTGCCAGCAGTCTGGACAGTTCACCCCTCCACTTT.

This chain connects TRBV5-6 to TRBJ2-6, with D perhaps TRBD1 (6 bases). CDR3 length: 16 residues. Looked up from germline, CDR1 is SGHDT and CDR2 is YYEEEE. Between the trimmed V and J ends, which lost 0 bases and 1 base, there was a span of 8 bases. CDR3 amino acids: CASSLVQGSGANVLTF. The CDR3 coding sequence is TGTGCCAGCAGCTTGGTACAGGGTTCTGGGGCCAACGTCCTGACTTTC. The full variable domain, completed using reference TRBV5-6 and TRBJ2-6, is DAGVTQSPTHLIKTRGQQVTLRCSPKSGHDTVSWYQQALGQGPQFIFQYYEEEERQRGNFPDRFSGHQFPNYSSELNVNALLLGDSALYLCASSLVQGSGANVLTFGAGSRLTVL.

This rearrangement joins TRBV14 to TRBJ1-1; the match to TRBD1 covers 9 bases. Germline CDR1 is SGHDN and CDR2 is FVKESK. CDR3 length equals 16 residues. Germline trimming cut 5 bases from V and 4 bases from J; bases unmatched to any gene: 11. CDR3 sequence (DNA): TGTGCCAGCAGCTATTACAGGGGGCGCCTGGGCACTGAAGCTTTCTTT. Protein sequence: CASSYYRGRLGTEAFF.

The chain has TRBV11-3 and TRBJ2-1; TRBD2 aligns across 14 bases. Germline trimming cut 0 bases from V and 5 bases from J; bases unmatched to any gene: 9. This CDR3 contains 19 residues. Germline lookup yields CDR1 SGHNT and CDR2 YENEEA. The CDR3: CASSLEGRTSGGINNEQFF. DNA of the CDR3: TGTGCCAGCAGCTTAGAGGGAAGGACTAGCGGGGGGATTAACAATGAGCAGTTCTTC.

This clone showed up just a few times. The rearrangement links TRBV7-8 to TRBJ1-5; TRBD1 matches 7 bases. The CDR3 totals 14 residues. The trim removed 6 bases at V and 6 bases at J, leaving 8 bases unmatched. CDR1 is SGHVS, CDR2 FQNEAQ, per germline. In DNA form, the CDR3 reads TGTGCCAGCAGTCCTGACAGGGTCGGTCAGCCCCAGCATTTT. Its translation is CASSPDRVGQPQHF.

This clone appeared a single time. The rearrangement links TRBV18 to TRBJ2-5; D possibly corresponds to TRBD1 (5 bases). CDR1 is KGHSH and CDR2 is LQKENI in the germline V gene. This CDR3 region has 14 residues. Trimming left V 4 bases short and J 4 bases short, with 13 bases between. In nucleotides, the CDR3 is TGTGCCAGCTCACTAAACAGGAATCGAGAGACCCAGTACTTC. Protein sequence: CASSLNRNRETQYF.

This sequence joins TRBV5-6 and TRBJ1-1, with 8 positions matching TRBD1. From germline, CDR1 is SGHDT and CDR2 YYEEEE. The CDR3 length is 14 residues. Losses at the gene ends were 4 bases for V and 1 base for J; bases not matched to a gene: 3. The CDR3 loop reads CASSDGQGNTEAFF. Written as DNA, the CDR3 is TGTGCCAGCAGCGATGGACAGGGGAACACTGAAGCTTTCTTT.

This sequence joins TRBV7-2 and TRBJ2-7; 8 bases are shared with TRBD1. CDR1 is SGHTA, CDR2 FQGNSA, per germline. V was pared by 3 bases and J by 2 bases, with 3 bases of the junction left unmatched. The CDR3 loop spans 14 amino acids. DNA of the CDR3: TGTGCCAGCAGCTTCGGACAGGGCCCCTACGAGCAGTACTTC. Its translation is CASSFGQGPYEQYF. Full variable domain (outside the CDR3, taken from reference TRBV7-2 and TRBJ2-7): GAGVSQSPSNKVTEKGKDVELRCDPISGHTALYWYRQSLGQGLEFLIYFQGNSAPDKSGLPSDRFSAERTGGSVSTLTIQRTQQEDSAVYLCASSFGQGPYEQYFGPGTRLTVT.

The CDR3 sequence: CASSIQLSSYNEQFF. For the CDR3, the DNA is TGTGCCAGCAGCATACAGTTAAGCTCCTACAATGAGCAGTTCTTC. The chain links TRBV7-9 to TRBJ2-1; D not resolved. This CDR3 has 15 residues. Germline V CDR1 and CDR2: SEHNR, FQNEAQ (reference sequence). The V end was cut by 5 bases, the J end by 0 bases, with 11 bases between.

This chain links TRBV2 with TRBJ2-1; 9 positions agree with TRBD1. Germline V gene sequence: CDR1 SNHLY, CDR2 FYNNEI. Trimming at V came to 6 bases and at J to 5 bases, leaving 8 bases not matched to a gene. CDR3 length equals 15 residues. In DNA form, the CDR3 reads TGTGCCAGCAGCCTACAATGGACAGGGGACAATGAGCAGTTCTTC. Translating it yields CASSLQWTGDNEQFF.

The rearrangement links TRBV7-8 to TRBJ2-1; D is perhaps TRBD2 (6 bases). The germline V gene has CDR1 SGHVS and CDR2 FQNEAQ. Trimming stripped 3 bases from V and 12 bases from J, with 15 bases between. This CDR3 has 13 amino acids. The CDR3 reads CASSFLPGLGQFF. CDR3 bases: TGTGCCAGCAGCTTTTTACCGGGACTTGGGCAGTTCTTC.

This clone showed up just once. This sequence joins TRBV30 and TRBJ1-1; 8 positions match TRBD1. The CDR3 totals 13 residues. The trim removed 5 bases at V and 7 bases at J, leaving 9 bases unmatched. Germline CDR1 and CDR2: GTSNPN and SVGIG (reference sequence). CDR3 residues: CAWAGTGLGEAFF. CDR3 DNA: TGTGCCTGGGCCGGGACAGGACTCGGTGAAGCTTTCTTT.

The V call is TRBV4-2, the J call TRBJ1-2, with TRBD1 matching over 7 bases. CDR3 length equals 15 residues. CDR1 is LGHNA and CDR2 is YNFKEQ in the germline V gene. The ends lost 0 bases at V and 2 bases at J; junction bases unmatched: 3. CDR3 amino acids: CASSQDRGQNYGYTF. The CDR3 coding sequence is TGTGCCAGCAGCCAAGATCGGGGACAGAACTATGGCTACACCTTC.

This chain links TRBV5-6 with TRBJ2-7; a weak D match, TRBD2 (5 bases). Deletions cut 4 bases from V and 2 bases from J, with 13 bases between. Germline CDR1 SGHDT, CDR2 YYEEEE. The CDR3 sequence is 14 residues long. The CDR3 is CASSQFATTYEQYF. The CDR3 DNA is TGTGCCAGCAGCCAGTTCGCGACTACCTACGAGCAGTACTTC.

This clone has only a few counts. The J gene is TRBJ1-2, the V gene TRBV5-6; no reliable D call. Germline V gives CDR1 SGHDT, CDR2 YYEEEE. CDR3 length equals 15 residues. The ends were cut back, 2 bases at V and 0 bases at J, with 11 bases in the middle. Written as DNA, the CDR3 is TGTGCCAGCAGCTTTATCGCTAAAGCTAACTATGGCTACACCTTC. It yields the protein CASSFIAKANYGYTF.

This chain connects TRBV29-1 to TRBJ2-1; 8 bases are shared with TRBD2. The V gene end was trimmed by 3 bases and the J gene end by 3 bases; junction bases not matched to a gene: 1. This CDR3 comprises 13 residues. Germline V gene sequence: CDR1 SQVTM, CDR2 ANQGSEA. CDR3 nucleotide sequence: TGCAGCGTTGATCGGGGGGGCTACAATGAGCAGTTCTTC. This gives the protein CSVDRGGYNEQFF.

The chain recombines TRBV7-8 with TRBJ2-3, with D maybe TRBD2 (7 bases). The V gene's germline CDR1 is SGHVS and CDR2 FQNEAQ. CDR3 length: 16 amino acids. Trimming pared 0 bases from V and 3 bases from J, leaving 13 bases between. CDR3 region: CASSLAGGQITDTQYF. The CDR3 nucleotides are TGTGCCAGCAGCTTAGCGGGGGGGCAGATAACAGATACGCAGTATTTT.

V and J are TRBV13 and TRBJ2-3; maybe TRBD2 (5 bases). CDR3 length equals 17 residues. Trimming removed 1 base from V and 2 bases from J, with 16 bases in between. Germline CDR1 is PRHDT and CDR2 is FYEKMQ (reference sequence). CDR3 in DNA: TGTGCCAGCAGCTTAGAGCTCGGGCGGAGGACCACAGATACGCAGTATTTT. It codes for CASSLELGRRTTDTQYF.

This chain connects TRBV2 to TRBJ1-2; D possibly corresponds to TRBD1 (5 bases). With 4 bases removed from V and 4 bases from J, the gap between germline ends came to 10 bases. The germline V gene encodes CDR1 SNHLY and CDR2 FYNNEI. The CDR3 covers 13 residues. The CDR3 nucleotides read TGTGCCAGCAGTGTCCAGGGCACCTATGGCTACACCTTC. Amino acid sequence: CASSVQGTYGYTF.

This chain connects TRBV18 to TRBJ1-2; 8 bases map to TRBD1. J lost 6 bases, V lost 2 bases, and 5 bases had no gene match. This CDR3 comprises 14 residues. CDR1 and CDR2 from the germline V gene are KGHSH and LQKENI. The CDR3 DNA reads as TGTGCCAGCTCACCAGGCCAGGGGGCGCATGGCTACACCTTC. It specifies CASSPGQGAHGYTF.

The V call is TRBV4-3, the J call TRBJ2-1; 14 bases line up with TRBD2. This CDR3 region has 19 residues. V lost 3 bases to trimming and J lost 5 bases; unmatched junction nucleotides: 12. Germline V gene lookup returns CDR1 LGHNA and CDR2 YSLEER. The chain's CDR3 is CASSHRRYGTSGSHNEQFF. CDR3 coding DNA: TGCGCCAGCAGCCATCGAAGGTATGGGACTAGCGGGAGCCACAATGAGCAGTTCTTC.

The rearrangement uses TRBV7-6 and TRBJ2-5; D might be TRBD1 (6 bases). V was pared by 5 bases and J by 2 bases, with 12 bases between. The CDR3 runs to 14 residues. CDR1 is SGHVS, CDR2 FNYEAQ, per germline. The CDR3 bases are TGTGCCAGCAGCCTCCGACAGGAACAAGAGACCCAGTACTTC. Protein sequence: CASSLRQEQETQYF.

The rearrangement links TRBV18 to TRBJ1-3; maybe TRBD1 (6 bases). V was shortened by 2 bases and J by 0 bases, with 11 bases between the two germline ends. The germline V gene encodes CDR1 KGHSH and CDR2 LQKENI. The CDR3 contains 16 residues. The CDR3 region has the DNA TGTGCCAGCTCACCAACAGGGCATCCCTCTGGAAACACCATATATTTT. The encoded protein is CASSPTGHPSGNTIYF.

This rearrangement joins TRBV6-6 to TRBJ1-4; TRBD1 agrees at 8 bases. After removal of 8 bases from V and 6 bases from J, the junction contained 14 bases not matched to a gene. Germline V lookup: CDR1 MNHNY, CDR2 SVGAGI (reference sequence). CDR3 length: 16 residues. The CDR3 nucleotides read TGTGCCAGCCGAGGACAGGGAGTATACGGAGATGAAAAACTGTTTTTT. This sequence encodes CASRGQGVYGDEKLFF.

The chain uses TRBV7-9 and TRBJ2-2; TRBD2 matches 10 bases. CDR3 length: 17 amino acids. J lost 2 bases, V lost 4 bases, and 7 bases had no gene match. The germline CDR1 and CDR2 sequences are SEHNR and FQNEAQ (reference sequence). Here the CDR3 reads CASSSLIAGGNTGELFF. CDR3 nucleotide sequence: TGTGCCAGCAGCTCACTTATAGCGGGGGGAAACACCGGGGAGCTGTTTTTT.

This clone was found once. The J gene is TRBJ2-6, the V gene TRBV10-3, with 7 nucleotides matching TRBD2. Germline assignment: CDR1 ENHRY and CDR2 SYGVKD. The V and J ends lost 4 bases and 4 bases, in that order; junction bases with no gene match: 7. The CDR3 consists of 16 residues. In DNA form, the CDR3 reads TGTGCCATCAGTGGGGGGAGGGCGGGAGGGGCCAACGTCCTGACTTTC. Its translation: CAISGGRAGGANVLTF.